This record concerns one T cell receptor beta chain sequence. At least ten counts were recorded for this clonotype. The antigen it binds to is not known. No per-base quality is available; no much larger clone lies one base away. The data belong to a study of identical twins (dated by TCRdb to the mid-2010s). As for the study more broadly: TCR alpha and beta repertoires from monozygotic twins, unrelated adults of various ages and cord blood were deep-sequenced to test whether fetal clonotypes persist. Replicate twin experiments were performed at different times using different library preparation protocols to rule out contamination. What the authors observed across the whole study: Because the same donors could not be followed over many years, the conclusions relied on cross-sectional statistical analysis. In monozygotic twins, out-of-frame TCR alpha sharing was systematically underestimated by recombination models, although the models agreed with sharing between unrelated individuals. Compared with coincidental sharing between unrelated individuals, an excess of low generation-probability sequences was observed among out-of-frame TCR alpha sequences shared between twins. A weaker excess of twin sharing was found in beta out-of-frame sequences because the signal-to-noise ratio was lowered by fewer shared sequences. Abundant cord blood beta clonotypes carried fewer insertions; young adult naive repertoires showed a weaker similar trend, while memory repertoires showed none. Zero-insertion analyses could be partly confounded by invariant T cells such as MAIT and iNKT, although diverse VJ usage argued against such confounding for most clonotypes.

The method was 5' RACE. The instrument given in TCRdb is Illumina HiSeq 2000. A universal primer binding site was added through template switching, and the final cDNA carried a unique molecular identifier so that TCR cDNA molecules could be counted accurately. Specific primers in the conserved constant-segment region were used to synthesize first-strand cDNA for TCR alpha and beta chains. To control for contamination, every cDNA library carried two barcodes: a SMART-Mk sample barcode plus Illumina barcodes. TruSeq adapter sequences along with Illumina sample barcodes were introduced in two successive PCR steps. Sequencing of the TCR alpha and beta cDNA libraries was done on the Illumina HiSeq platform using custom primers. The paper's processing steps were these. Unique molecular identifiers were extracted from raw reads with MiGEC, and CDR3 positions were determined with MiXCR. Recombination models were inferred per individual with the repgenHMM and IGoR tools using an EM algorithm. Shared clonotypes were analyzed with the tcR package in R, and sharing was normalized by the product of cloneset sizes. To study raw recombination without the effects of thymic and clonal selection, out-of-frame nonproductive sequences were analyzed. TCRdb reprocessed the public reads (quality trimming at Q25 with fastp, clone calling with MiXCR) and kept in-frame beta chains. Each CDR3 protein appears once, grouped with its most common genes and DNA. V and J calls and clone size were set by TCRdb, not the authors. This sample has hundreds of thousands of distinct CDR3 sequences in its table, and 8% to 9% of those were observed once. The top ten constitute roughly 2.1% of the sample.

Every donor was a healthy Caucasian. The twin cohort consisted of three pairs of female monozygotic twins, all aged roughly 18 to 29 years. Miltenyi CD45RO+ enrichment and human naive T-cell isolation kits were used to isolate memory (CD45RO+) and naive T cells from PBMC. Spanning cysteine to phenylalanine, the CDR3 consists of 17 amino acids. The retained sequence is limited to the CDR3, 51 bases, with the frame set at the first base. The trim is 0 bases for V and 0 bases for J, with a gap of 13 bases between the germline ends. CDR1 and CDR2 (SGHKS, YYEKEE) derive from the germline V gene (reference sequence). These data also formed part of another study, on yellow fever vaccine responses in identical twins. As noted in the second study: According to the authors, in identical twins the way T cells responded to vaccination appeared partly convergent and partly personalized. The study precisely tracked vaccine-responding T cell clones in identical twins.

The chain was built from TRBV5-5 and TRBJ2-1; 6 matching bases give a weak D call of TRBD2. The TCR originated in a woman aged 18-29 years in good health. Sequenced sample: memory (CD45RO+) T cells sorted from blood. The meaning of the sample's cell subset or site label: CD45RO+ enriched T cells. The CDR3 loop reads CASSLARRGSSYNEQFF. The DNA sequence is TGTGCCAGCAGCTTGGCCCGACGGGGGAGCTCCTACAATGAGCAGTTCTTC.